Shown below are 11 T cell receptor beta chains from a single sample sequenced in a study of blood T cell repertoires in COVID-19. The table came from immunoSEQ multiplex PCR; TCRdb's copy has only in-frame clones and leaves some out. The repertoire has 240,000 or so clones, about four fifths of them found once; the top ten carry 9.6%. Material for sequencing was peripheral blood. The receptors come from a woman older than 75 with acute or convalescent COVID-19.

This chain uses TRBV7-8 with TRBJ1-5, with D possibly being TRBD1 (5 bases). Germline assignment: CDR1 SGHVS and CDR2 FQNEAQ. V was trimmed by 0 bases and J by 7 bases, leaving 16 bases between them. The length of the CDR3 is 16 residues. The CDR3 loop reads CASSLAARQGIQPQHF. CDR3 in DNA: TGTGCCAGCAGCTTAGCGGCCCGCCAGGGAATCCAGCCCCAGCATTTT.

The chain has TRBV4-1 and TRBJ2-3, with unresolved D. Germline CDR1 and CDR2: MGHRA and YSYEKL. The CDR3 contains 18 residues. Trimming pared 3 bases from V and 0 bases from J, leaving 19 bases between. This CDR3 is CASSHPLTAFPSTDTQYF. In nucleotides, the CDR3 is TGCGCCAGCAGCCATCCCCTTACTGCCTTTCCTAGCACAGATACGCAGTATTTT.

Here the CDR3 reads CASSLGQGGEKLFF. CDR3 bases: TGCGCCAGCAGCTTAGGACAGGGAGGTGAAAAACTGTTTTTT. This chain connects TRBV5-1 to TRBJ1-4; 8 bases fit TRBD1. Trimming took 2 bases from V and 7 from J; bases not matched to a gene: 4. Germline V gene lookup returns CDR1 SGHRS and CDR2 YFSETQ. The CDR3 runs to 14 residues. Supplemented by reference TRBV5-1 and TRBJ1-4, the full variable domain reads KAGVTQTPRYLIKTRGQQVTLSCSPISGHRSVSWYQQTPGQGLQFLFEYFSETQRNKGNFPGRFSGRQFSNSRSEMNVSTLELGDSALYLCASSLGQGGEKLFFGSGTQLSVL.

The chain couples TRBV20-1 to TRBJ2-1, with D perhaps TRBD2 (6 bases). The CDR3 length is 11 residues. The V gene's germline CDR1 is DFQATT and CDR2 SNEGSKA (reference sequence). Trimming pared 3 bases from V and 13 bases from J, leaving 13 bases between. As DNA, the CDR3 is TGCAGTGCTAGTAAGGACTATTTTCAGTTCTTC. This gives the protein CSASKDYFQFF.

The gene calls are TRBV12-3 or TRBV12-4 and TRBJ2-2; D might be TRBD2 (5 bases). Trimming shortened V by 7 bases and J by 1 base, and 7 bases separated the two germline ends. This CDR3 has 13 amino acids. Here the CDR3 reads CASKGLNTGELFF. The CDR3 nucleotides are TGTGCCAGCAAAGGACTGAACACCGGGGAGCTGTTTTTT.

The chain couples TRBV6-5 to TRBJ1-6; unclear D gene. CDR1 is MNHEY and CDR2 is SVGAGI in the germline V gene. This CDR3 comprises 12 residues. With 6 bases removed from V and 6 bases from J, the gap between germline ends came to 6 bases. CDR3 in DNA: TGTGCCAGCAGCAGTGTTAATTCACCCCTCCACTTT. Translated: CASSSVNSPLHF.

CDR3 in amino acids: CASGQTMDRSLRGYTF. The CDR3 bases are TGTGCCAGCGGTCAAACTATGGACAGGAGTCTTAGGGGCTACACCTTC. The chain combines TRBV11-2 with TRBJ1-2; 7 nucleotides line up with TRBD1. The V and J ends lost 8 bases and 8 bases, in that order; junction bases with no gene match: 20. Germline CDR1 is SGHAT and CDR2 is FQNNGV. The CDR3 loop spans 16 amino acids.

The CDR3 is CASRAGTGVQETQYF. The CDR3 nucleotides read TGTGCCAGCAGGGCCGGGACAGGGGTGCAAGAGACCCAGTACTTC. J is TRBJ2-5 and V is TRBV6-5, with 10 nucleotides matching TRBD1. The CDR3 runs 15 residues. Per germline, CDR1 MNHEY and CDR2 SVGAGI. With V trimmed by 6 bases and J by 2 bases, 6 bases remained unmatched.

The chain is built from TRBV4-2 and TRBJ2-4; tentative D call: TRBD2 (6 bases). The CDR3 has 19 residues. Trimming took off 4 bases at V and 8 bases at J, with 30 bases between the two ends. CDR1 is LGHNA, CDR2 YNFKEQ, per germline. DNA for the CDR3: TGTGCCAGCAGCCTCCCCCCTAGCCGGGGGTCTCCCCGGCAGGACATTCAGTACTTC. Translating gives CASSLPPSRGSPRQDIQYF.

J is TRBJ1-5 and V is TRBV18, with D perhaps matching TRBD1 (5 bases). Germline V gene data show CDR1 as KGHSH and CDR2 as LQKENI. With 4 bases removed from V and 0 bases from J, the gap between germline ends came to 16 bases. The CDR3 contains 17 residues. CDR3 sequence reads: CASSRGGVFDSNQPQHF. The CDR3 nucleotides are TGTGCCAGCTCACGAGGAGGGGTTTTTGATAGCAATCAGCCCCAGCATTTT.

The rearrangement links TRBV6-5 to TRBJ1-5, with D perhaps TRBD1 (5 bases). CDR3 size: 15 residues. Trimming cost V 5 bases and J 2 bases, with 13 bases left between them. Per the germline V gene, CDR1 is MNHEY and CDR2 is SVGAGI. The CDR3 reads CASSQVGVGNQPQHF. As DNA, the CDR3 is TGTGCCAGCAGTCAGGTAGGGGTCGGCAATCAGCCCCAGCATTTT.